The 17 T cell receptor beta chains presented below share a single source sample, sequenced in a study of blood T cell repertoires in COVID-19. Produced via immunoSEQ multiplex PCR; TCRdb's table is partial and in-frame only. The data contain 140,000 or so clones, 75% to 85% of them singletons. Material: peripheral blood. These receptors all stem from a man aged 50 to 60 with acute or convalescent COVID-19.

This chain connects TRBV5-4 to TRBJ1-5; D remains unclear. Germline V gives CDR1 SGHNT, CDR2 YYREEE (reference sequence). V dropped 0 bases and J dropped 7 bases, with 8 bases sitting between them. There are 13 residues in the CDR3. CDR3 sequence: CASSLGGAQPQHF. The CDR3 bases are TGTGCCAGCAGCTTGGGGGGAGCCCAGCCCCAGCATTTT.

The chain employs TRBV11-3 and TRBJ2-7; possible D gene TRBD1, 6 bases. CDR1 is SGHNT, CDR2 YENEEA, per germline. The CDR3 runs 15 residues. V gave up 3 bases and J gave up 7 bases, with 19 bases separating them. CDR3 in amino acids: CASSLEDSQTGEQYF. CDR3 sequence (DNA): TGTGCCAGCAGCTTGGAGGACAGTCAGACTGGAGAGCAGTACTTC.

The chain joins TRBV7-9 to TRBJ2-3, with D possibly matching TRBD2 (7 bases). V lost 4 bases, J lost 1 base, and 12 bases lay in between. Germline-derived CDR1 and CDR2 are SEHNR and FQNEAQ (reference sequence). CDR3 size: 15 residues. In nucleotides, the CDR3 is TGTGCCAGCAGCTCGAGGGGGGGCCGCACAGATACGCAGTATTTT. Translation: CASSSRGGRTDTQYF.

The sample holds one count of this clone. The rearrangement joins TRBV19 to TRBJ1-5; D is perhaps TRBD1 (6 bases). V lost 7 bases, J lost 0 bases, and 19 bases lay in between. Germline values: CDR1 LNHDA, CDR2 SQIVND (reference sequence). The CDR3 extends over 17 amino acids. CDR3 region: CASMDRAGQFSNQPQHF. The CDR3 coding sequence is TGTGCCAGTATGGATAGGGCCGGACAGTTTAGCAATCAGCCCCAGCATTTT.

The chain couples TRBV5-4 to TRBJ2-7, with TRBD2 matching over 8 bases. From germline, CDR1 is SGHNT and CDR2 YYREEE (reference sequence). Trimming took 0 bases from V and 4 from J; bases not matched to a gene: 9. The CDR3 contains 16 residues. This CDR3 reads CASSLDPISGAYEQYF. The CDR3 DNA reads as TGTGCCAGCAGCTTGGACCCGATTAGCGGGGCGTACGAGCAGTACTTC.

J is TRBJ2-7 and V is TRBV5-1; TRBD1 aligns across 9 bases. Trimming cost V 4 bases and J 2 bases; bases outside gene matches: 4. The CDR3 has 14 residues. Germline V gene data show CDR1 as SGHRS and CDR2 as YFSETQ. The CDR3 coding sequence is TGCGCCAGCAGCGGGACAGGGATCCCCTACGAGCAGTACTTC. Amino acids: CASSGTGIPYEQYF.

V and J are TRBV5-1 and TRBJ2-7, with D maybe TRBD1 (6 bases). The CDR3 is 12 residues long. The ends were cut back, 8 bases at V and 2 bases at J, with 11 bases in the middle. Germline V gene lookup returns CDR1 SGHRS and CDR2 YFSETQ. The CDR3 reads CASRDTAYEQYF. The CDR3 DNA reads as TGCGCCAGTAGGGACACTGCCTACGAGCAGTACTTC.

This clone was found once. This rearrangement joins TRBV3-1 (or the pseudogene TRBV3-2) to TRBJ2-2; 8 nucleotides line up with TRBD1. Germline CDR1 and CDR2: LGHDT and YNNKEL (reference sequence). Trimming at V came to 0 bases and at J to 6 bases, leaving 3 bases not matched to a gene. CDR3 length: 15 amino acids. CDR3 coding DNA: TGTGCCAGCAGCCAAGACGCGACAGGGGCCGGGGAGCTGTTTTTT. This codes for CASSQDATGAGELFF.

The chain recombines TRBV6-5 with TRBJ1-1; 8 bases match TRBD1. Germline V CDR1 and CDR2: MNHEY, SVGAGI. The CDR3 totals 11 residues. Germline trimming cut 6 bases from V and 6 bases from J; bases unmatched to any gene: 0. CDR3 nucleotide sequence: TGTGCCAGCAGACAGGGGGCTGAAGCTTTCTTT. It encodes CASRQGAEAFF.

The chain carries TRBV12-5 and TRBJ1-5; the D gene is possibly TRBD1 (5 bases). The CDR3 sequence is 15 residues long. The V gene lost 4 bases and the J gene lost 2 bases, with 12 bases spanning the gap. Germline assignment: CDR1 LGHNT and CDR2 FRNRAP. The CDR3 protein is CASGSGVYGNQPQHF. DNA of the CDR3: TGTGCTAGTGGTTCGGGGGTATACGGCAATCAGCCCCAGCATTTT.

J is TRBJ2-7 and V is TRBV12-3 or TRBV12-4; D call uncertain. V was trimmed by 8 bases and J by 0 bases, leaving 8 bases between them. The CDR3 contains 12 residues. The DNA for the CDR3 is TGTGCCAGCCATTGGAGCTCCTACGAGCAGTACTTC. Its translation: CASHWSSYEQYF.

J is TRBJ2-7 and V is TRBV28, with D possibly matching TRBD2 (6 bases). V dropped 6 bases and J dropped 2 bases, with 23 bases sitting between them. The germline V gene has CDR1 MDHEN and CDR2 SYDVKM. This CDR3 is built from 17 residues. DNA of the CDR3: TGTGCCAGCAGCCCTATTGGGGATATAGCGGTAACCTACGAGCAGTACTTC. Its protein product is CASSPIGDIAVTYEQYF. The full variable domain, completed using reference TRBV28 and TRBJ2-7, is DVKVTQSSRYLVKRTGEKVFLECVQDMDHENMFWYRQDPGLGLRLIYFSYDVKMKEKGDIPEGYSVSREKKERFSLILESASTNQTSMYLCASSPIGDIAVTYEQYFGPGTRLTVT.

The chain is built from TRBV28 and TRBJ2-7; TRBD2 might be the D (6 bases). Germline assignment: CDR1 MDHEN and CDR2 SYDVKM. The CDR3 is 11 amino acids. With 10 bases removed from V and 2 bases from J, the gap between germline ends came to 9 bases. The CDR3 loop is CATGGPYEQYF. For the CDR3, the DNA is TGTGCCACCGGAGGGCCCTACGAGCAGTACTTC.

The chain employs TRBV4-1 and TRBJ1-5, with D maybe TRBD1 (5 bases). The CDR3 is made up of 17 amino acids. Germline V gives CDR1 MGHRA, CDR2 YSYEKL. Trimming took 0 bases from V and 4 from J, leaving 16 bases between them. As DNA, the CDR3 is TGCGCCAGCAGCCAAGATACCGGGGGGGGATGGAATCAGCCCCAGCATTTT. Translation gives CASSQDTGGGWNQPQHF.

This clone has only one observation. V gene TRBV19 combines with J gene TRBJ2-5; 7 nucleotides line up with TRBD1. CDR1 and CDR2 from the germline V gene are LNHDA and SQIVND (reference sequence). This CDR3 comprises 15 residues. J was trimmed by 2 bases and V by 1 base; bases with no gene match: 4. CDR3: CASSIGPGQQETQYF. As DNA, the CDR3 is TGTGCCAGTAGTATAGGTCCGGGACAGCAAGAGACCCAGTACTTC.

The chain employs TRBV28 and TRBJ1-2; D is unclear. V dropped 8 bases and J dropped 5 bases, with 15 bases sitting between them. The CDR3 sequence is 13 residues long. CDR1 and CDR2 from the germline V gene are MDHEN and SYDVKM. The CDR3 nucleotides read TGTGCCAGCGCACTCTCAAGGACTTATGGCTACACCTTC. It yields the protein CASALSRTYGYTF.

The J gene is TRBJ1-1, the V gene TRBV11-2; D might be TRBD1 (5 bases). Trimming left V 5 bases short and J 10 bases short, with 14 bases between. CDR3 length: 12 amino acids. CDR1 and CDR2 (germline): SGHAT, FQNNGV. CDR3 residues: CASSLGRAPAFF. In DNA, the CDR3 is TGTGCCAGCAGCCTTGGCAGGGCGCCAGCTTTCTTT.